One sample yielded the 5 T cell receptor beta chains listed below, sequenced in a study of read filtering for tumor transcriptome and immune sequencing. Molecular barcoded adaptors covering alpha/delta and beta/gamma chains were used on about 0.4 ug RNA. TCRdb used MiXCR to reprocess the reads, holding one entry per CDR3 protein. The table shows 55,000 to 60,000 distinct CDR3 sequences, with approximately 13% occurring only once. The specimen sequenced was a population of CD138-negative cells sorted from bone marrow. The source of these receptors is a donor at least 40 years old with multiple myeloma.

This clonotype was detected ten times or more. This sequence joins TRBV6-1 and TRBJ1-5; 8 positions match TRBD1. With V trimmed by 3 bases and J by 6 bases, 1 base remained unmatched. CDR1 and CDR2 (germline): MNHNS, SASEGT. The CDR3 contains 13 residues. In DNA, the CDR3 is TGTGCCAGCAGTGACAGGGGGCCTCAGCCCCAGCATTTT. Amino acids: CASSDRGPQPQHF.

This clonotype showed up just a few times. The chain employs TRBV4-1 and TRBJ1-5, with 7 bases aligning to TRBD1. V lost 4 bases, J lost 5 bases, and 11 bases stayed unmatched. Germline V lookup: CDR1 MGHRA, CDR2 YSYEKL. The CDR3 has 16 residues. The CDR3, as DNA: TGCGCCAGCAGCCTAGAAGGGACAGAGAGTTATCAGCCCCAGCATTTT. Translating gives CASSLEGTESYQPQHF.

Ten or more counts support this clonotype. The chain recombines TRBV5-1 with TRBJ1-2; D not resolved. The germline V and J ends were trimmed by 0 bases and 2 bases, with 8 bases remaining between them. This CDR3 has 14 residues. CDR1 SGHRS and CDR2 YFSETQ come from the germline V gene. CDR3 coding DNA: TGCGCCAGCAGCTTGGCTTGGGAGAACTATGGCTACACCTTC. Its protein is CASSLAWENYGYTF.

This clonotype was found many times. The chain combines TRBV20-1 with TRBJ2-7, with 8 bases fitting TRBD1. The trim removed 3 bases at V and 5 bases at J, leaving 6 bases unmatched. CDR1 and CDR2 from the germline V gene are DFQATT and SNEGSKA (reference sequence). The length of the CDR3 is 13 residues. CDR3 sequence: CSARSRGLNEQYF. CDR3 DNA: TGCAGTGCTAGGTCCAGGGGGCTGAACGAGCAGTACTTC.

The sample holds many counts of this clonotype. This chain joins TRBV6-6 and TRBJ1-1; D perhaps matches TRBD1 (5 bases). The V end was cut by 9 bases, the J end by 5 bases, with 16 bases between. The CDR3 runs 13 residues. Germline CDR1 and CDR2: MNHNY and SVGAGI (reference sequence). The CDR3 DNA sequence: TGTGCCAGTTCATCCGAAGGGGTTACTGAAGCTTTCTTT. Its translation is CASSSEGVTEAFF.